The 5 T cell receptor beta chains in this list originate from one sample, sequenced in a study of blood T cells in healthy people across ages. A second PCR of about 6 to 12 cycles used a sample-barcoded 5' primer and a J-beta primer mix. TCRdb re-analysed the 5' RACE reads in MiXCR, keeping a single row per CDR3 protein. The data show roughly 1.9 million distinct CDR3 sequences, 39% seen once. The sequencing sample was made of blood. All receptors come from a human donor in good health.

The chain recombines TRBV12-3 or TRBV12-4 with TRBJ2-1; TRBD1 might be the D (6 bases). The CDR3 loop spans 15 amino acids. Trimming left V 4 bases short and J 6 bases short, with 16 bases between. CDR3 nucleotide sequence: TGTGCCAGCAGTTCCCGAGACAGGTCCCTCAATGAGCAGTTCTTC. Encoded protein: CASSSRDRSLNEQFF.

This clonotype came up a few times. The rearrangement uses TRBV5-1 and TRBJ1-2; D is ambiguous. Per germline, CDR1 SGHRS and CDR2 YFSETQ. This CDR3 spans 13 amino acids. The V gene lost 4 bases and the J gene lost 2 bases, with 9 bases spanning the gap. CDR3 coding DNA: TGCGCCAGCAGCGGAGAGCCCAACTATGGCTACACCTTC. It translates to CASSGEPNYGYTF.

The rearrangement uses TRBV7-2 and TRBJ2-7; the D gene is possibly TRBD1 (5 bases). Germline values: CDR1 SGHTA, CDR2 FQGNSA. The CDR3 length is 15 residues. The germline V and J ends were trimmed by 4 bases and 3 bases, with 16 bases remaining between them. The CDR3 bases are TGTGCCAGCAGCTCGAGCAGGGCTCCCTTCTACGAGCAGTACTTC. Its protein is CASSSSRAPFYEQYF.

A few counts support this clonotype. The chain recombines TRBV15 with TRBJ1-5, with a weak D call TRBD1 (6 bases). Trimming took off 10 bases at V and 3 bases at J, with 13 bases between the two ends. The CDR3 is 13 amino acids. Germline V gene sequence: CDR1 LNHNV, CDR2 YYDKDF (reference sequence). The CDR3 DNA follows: TGTGCCATCCAACAGGGAACCAATCAGCCCCAGCATTTT. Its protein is CAIQQGTNQPQHF.

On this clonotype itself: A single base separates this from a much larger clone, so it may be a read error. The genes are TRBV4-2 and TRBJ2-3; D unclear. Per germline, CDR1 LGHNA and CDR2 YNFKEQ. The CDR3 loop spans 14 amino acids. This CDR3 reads CACSQDLGADTQYF. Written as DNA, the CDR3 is TGTGCCTGCAGCCAAGATCTAGGAGCAGATACGCAGTATTTT.